The clone carrying this T cell receptor (beta chain) was counted a few times. Its antigen remains unknown. The ends were cut back, 5 bases at V and 5 bases at J, with 21 bases in the middle. The CDR3 loop spans 15 amino acids. Germline loops: CDR1 GTSNPN, CDR2 SVGIG (reference sequence). Template material for amplifying TCR beta CDR3 regions consisted of RNA transcripts. A set of HTBI primers served as the primers for a first-round RT-PCR of the TCR CDR3. TCRdb passed the multiplex PCR reads through MiXCR, listing each CDR3 protein once. The sample carries around 300,000 distinct CDR3 sequences, approximately 21% recorded once. Disease lasting under 3 months, a NOSPECS grade of at least 4, and a Clinical Activity Score of at least 3 were features of the ophthalmopathy patients. It was around 10 ml of fresh peripheral blood that supplied the PBMCs. This record comes from a study of T cells in Graves' hyperthyroidism and ophthalmopathy.

Study results and caveats: In the blood, most expanded thyroid clonotypes above 0.001 appeared as well.

The sample was blood. The chain recombines TRBV30 with TRBJ1-2; tentative D call: TRBD1 (5 bases). The receptor was isolated from a man aged 25 to 40 with Graves' ophthalmopathy. The CDR3 here is CAWGGTTSSGYGYTF. Written as DNA, the CDR3 is TGTGCCTGGGGCGGGACGACAAGCTCTGGGTATGGCTACACCTTC.